The 4 T cell receptor beta chains given below trace back to one sample, sequenced in a study of shared clonotypes between healthy human individuals. This table comes from immunoSEQ multiplex PCR, and its TCRdb copy is limited to in-frame clones, with some not included. The table shows about half a million clones, with 79% occurring only once. The sequenced sample was PBMCs. These receptors were taken from a middle-aged woman in good health. Some clones in this sample may be carry-over from other donors' samples.

In regard to this clone: A read error may explain this, as a much larger clone is one base away. The gene calls are TRBV11-2 and TRBJ2-7; no clear D. The germline V gene has CDR1 SGHAT and CDR2 FQNNGV. The CDR3 loop spans 11 amino acids. V was cut by 5 bases and J by 3 bases, with 5 bases left in between. The chain's CDR3 is CASSRIYEQYF. CDR3 in DNA: TGTGCCAGCAGCCGAATCTACGAGCAGTACTTC.

The J gene is TRBJ2-2, the V gene TRBV7-2; D could derive from TRBD1 or TRBD2 (5 bases each). Trimming removed 11 bases at V and 1 base at J, with 14 bases between. The CDR3 totals 14 residues. Germline lookup yields CDR1 SGHTA and CDR2 FQGNSA. The CDR3, as DNA: TGTGCCGGTGGGACCGGAAAGAACACCGGGGAGCTGTTTTTT. The encoded protein is CAGGTGKNTGELFF.

This chain links TRBV7-2 with TRBJ2-1; 10 nucleotides match TRBD2. The junction had 8 bases not matched to a gene; V was cut back by 1 base and J by 8 bases. The CDR3 totals 16 residues. Germline loops: CDR1 SGHTA, CDR2 FQGNSA. The CDR3 is CASSLVWSSGSDEQFF. The CDR3 region has the DNA TGTGCCAGCAGCTTAGTTTGGTCTAGCGGGAGTGATGAGCAGTTCTTC.

V gene TRBV10-2 combines with J gene TRBJ1-2; D not resolved. V lost 6 bases to trimming and J lost 3 bases, with 8 bases between them. Germline assignment: CDR1 WSHSY and CDR2 SAAADI. CDR3 size: 12 residues. The CDR3: CASRKDDYGYTF. Written as DNA, the CDR3 is TGCGCCAGCAGGAAAGACGACTATGGCTACACCTTC.